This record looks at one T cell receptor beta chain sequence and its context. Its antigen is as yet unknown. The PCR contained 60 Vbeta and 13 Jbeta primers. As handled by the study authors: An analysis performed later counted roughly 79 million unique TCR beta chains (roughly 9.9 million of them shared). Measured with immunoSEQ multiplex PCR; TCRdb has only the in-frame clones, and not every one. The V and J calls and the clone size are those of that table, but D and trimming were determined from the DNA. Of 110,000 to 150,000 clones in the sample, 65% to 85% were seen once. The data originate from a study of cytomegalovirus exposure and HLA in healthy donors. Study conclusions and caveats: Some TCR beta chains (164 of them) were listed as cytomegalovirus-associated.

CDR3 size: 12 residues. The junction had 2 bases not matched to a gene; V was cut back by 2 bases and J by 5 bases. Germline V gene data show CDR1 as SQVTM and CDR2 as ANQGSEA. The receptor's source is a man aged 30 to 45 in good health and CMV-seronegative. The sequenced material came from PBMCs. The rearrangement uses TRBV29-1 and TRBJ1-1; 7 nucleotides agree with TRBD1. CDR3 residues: CSVERGPTEAFF. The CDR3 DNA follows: TGCAGCGTTGAAAGGGGGCCGACTGAAGCTTTCTTT.